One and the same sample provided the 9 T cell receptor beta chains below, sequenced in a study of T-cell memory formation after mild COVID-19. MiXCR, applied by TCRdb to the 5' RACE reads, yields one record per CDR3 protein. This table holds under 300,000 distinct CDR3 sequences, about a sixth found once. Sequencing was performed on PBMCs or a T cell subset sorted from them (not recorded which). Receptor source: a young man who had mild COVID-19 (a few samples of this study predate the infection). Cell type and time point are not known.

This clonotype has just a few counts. The CDR3 spells CASSLIANTEAFF. The CDR3 DNA is TGTGCCAGCAGTTTAATAGCGAACACTGAAGCTTTCTTT. The V and J genes are TRBV12-3 or TRBV12-4 and TRBJ1-1, with D unresolved. The CDR3 consists of 13 residues. V lost 2 bases to trimming and J lost 1 base, with 5 bases between them.

CDR3 amino acids: CASSFDGSTDTQYF. Written as DNA, the CDR3 is TGCGCCAGCAGCTTTGACGGTAGCACAGATACGCAGTATTTT. The chain uses TRBV5-1 and TRBJ2-3; D is unclear. V lost 2 bases to trimming and J lost 0 bases, with 7 bases between them. The CDR3 is 14 amino acids. Per the germline V gene, CDR1 is SGHRS and CDR2 is YFSETQ.

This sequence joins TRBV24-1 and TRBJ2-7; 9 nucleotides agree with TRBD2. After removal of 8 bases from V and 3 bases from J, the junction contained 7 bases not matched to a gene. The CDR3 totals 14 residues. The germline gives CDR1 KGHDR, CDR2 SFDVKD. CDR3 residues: CATMGTSPRYEQYF. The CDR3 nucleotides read TGTGCCACCATGGGGACTAGCCCTCGCTACGAGCAGTACTTC.

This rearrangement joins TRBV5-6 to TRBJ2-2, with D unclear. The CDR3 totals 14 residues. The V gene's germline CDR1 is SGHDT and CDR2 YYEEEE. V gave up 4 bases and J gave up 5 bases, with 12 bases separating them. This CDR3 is CASSHGPDTGELFF. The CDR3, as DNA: TGTGCCAGCAGCCATGGACCGGATACCGGGGAGCTGTTTTTT.

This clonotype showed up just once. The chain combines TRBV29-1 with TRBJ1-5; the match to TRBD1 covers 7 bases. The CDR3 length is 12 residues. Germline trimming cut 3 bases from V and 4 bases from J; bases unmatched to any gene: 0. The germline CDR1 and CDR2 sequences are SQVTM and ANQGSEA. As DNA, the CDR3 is TGCAGCGTTGACAGGGGGAATCAGCCCCAGCATTTT. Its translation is CSVDRGNQPQHF.

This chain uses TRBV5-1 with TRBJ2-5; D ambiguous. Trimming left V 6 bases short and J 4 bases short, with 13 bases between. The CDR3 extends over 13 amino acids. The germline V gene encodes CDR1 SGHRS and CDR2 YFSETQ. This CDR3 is CASKGGDLETQYF. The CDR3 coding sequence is TGCGCCAGCAAGGGTGGGGATTTAGAGACCCAGTACTTC. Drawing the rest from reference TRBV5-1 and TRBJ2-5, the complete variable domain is KAGVTQTPRYLIKTRGQQVTLSCSPISGHRSVSWYQQTPGQGLQFLFEYFSETQRNKGNFPGRFSGRQFSNSRSEMNVSTLELGDSALYLCASKGGDLETQYFGPGTRLLVL.

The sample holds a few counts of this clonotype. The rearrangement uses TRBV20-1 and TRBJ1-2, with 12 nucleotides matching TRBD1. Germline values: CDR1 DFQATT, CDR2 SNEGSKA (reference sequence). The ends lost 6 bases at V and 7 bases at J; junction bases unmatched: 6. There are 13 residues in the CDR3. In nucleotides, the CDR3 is TGCAGTGCCCCGGGACAGGGGGCTTCTGGCTACACCTTC. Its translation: CSAPGQGASGYTF.

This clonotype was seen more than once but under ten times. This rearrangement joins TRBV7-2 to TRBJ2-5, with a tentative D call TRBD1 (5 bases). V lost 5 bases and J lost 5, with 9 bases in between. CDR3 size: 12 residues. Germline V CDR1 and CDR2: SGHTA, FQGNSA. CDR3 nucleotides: TGTGCCAGCAGCGGGGCGTGGGAGACCCAGTACTTC. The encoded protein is CASSGAWETQYF.

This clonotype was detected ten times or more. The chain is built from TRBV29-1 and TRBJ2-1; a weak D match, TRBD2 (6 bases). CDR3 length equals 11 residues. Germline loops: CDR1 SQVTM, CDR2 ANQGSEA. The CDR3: CRMIPSDEQFF. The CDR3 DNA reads TGCAGAATGATACCTAGCGATGAGCAGTTCTTC.